This T cell receptor beta chain was identified during a study of T cell responses to AZD1222 COVID-19 vaccine. With regard to this clone: Its target is not known.

TCRdb's table, derived via immunoSEQ multiplex PCR, lists solely in-frame clones and lacks some. The sample contains more than 80,000 clones, approximately 89% of which appear only once. Whole-study findings and limits: After the peak T cell response, and only then, were repertoires sampled.

This CDR3 contains 15 residues. The germline CDR1 and CDR2 sequences are KGHDR and SFDVKD. Losses at the gene ends were 3 bases for V and 7 bases for J; bases not matched to a gene: 7. The TCR was taken from an adult who received the AZD1222 COVID-19 vaccine. Sequencing used peripheral blood, obtained 28 days after the second AZD1222 dose. The chain combines TRBV24-1 with TRBJ2-2; 7 bases line up with TRBD2. CDR3 bases: TGTGCCACCAGTGATAGTGGTCTAGCGGACGGGGAGCTGTTTTTT. It yields the protein CATSDSGLADGELFF.